This TCR beta chain was sequenced in a study of blood T cell repertoires in COVID-19. Germline values: CDR1 SEHNR, CDR2 FQNEAQ (reference sequence). CDR3 length: 12 amino acids. Trimming stripped 4 bases from V and 10 bases from J, with 11 bases between. Repertoires were generated with immunoSEQ multiplex PCR, while TCRdb's copy carries only in-frame clones and drops some. The data hold 200,000 to 300,000 clones, with more than 70% observed a single time. V gene TRBV7-9 combines with J gene TRBJ2-1, with a possible D match to TRBD2 (6 bases). This receptor was taken from a woman aged 40 to 55 with acute COVID-19. The sample consisted of PBMCs or T cells enriched from blood (not recorded which). CDR3 DNA: TGTGCCAGCAGCTCAGTAGCGGCAGAGCAGTTCTTC. It specifies CASSSVAAEQFF.